A single sample gave rise to the 17 T cell receptor beta chains below, sequenced in a study of chemoradiotherapy in HPV16-positive cancers. Some clones are missing from TCRdb's copy, which holds only in-frame ones; the method was immunoSEQ multiplex PCR. Of roughly 2,600 clones listed, about 80% were seen once; the top ten hold less than 10%. The source was tumor tissue, collected from a patient who underwent chemoradiotherapy. The receptors stem from a human donor with HPV-associated anogenital cancer.

The sample holds a few counts of this clone. The rearrangement links TRBV19 to TRBJ2-3, with 8 bases fitting TRBD1. Germline V gene data show CDR1 as LNHDA and CDR2 as SQIVND (reference sequence). This CDR3 region has 13 residues. Losses at the gene ends were 6 bases for V and 1 base for J; bases not matched to a gene: 0. CDR3 DNA sequence: TGTGCCAGTAGGACAGGGGGCACAGATACGCAGTATTTT. Its translation is CASRTGGTDTQYF.

The V gene is TRBV7-2, the J gene TRBJ2-2; D might be TRBD2 (7 bases). CDR1 and CDR2 (germline): SGHTA, FQGNSA. The CDR3 is 18 residues long. V lost 0 bases and J 4 bases, leaving 18 bases between the germline ends. The chain's CDR3 is CASSLARVGGGGTGELFF. The CDR3 nucleotides read TGTGCCAGCAGCTTAGCTAGGGTCGGGGGCGGGGGCACCGGGGAGCTGTTTTTT.

The CDR3 DNA follows: TGTGCCAGCAGCTTAGCGGGACAGGGGTACTCCGGGTACGAGCAGTACTTC. Translating gives CASSLAGQGYSGYEQYF. V usage is TRBV7-2 and J usage is TRBJ2-7; 10 nucleotides match TRBD1. V trimming: 0 bases; J trimming: 4 bases; junction bases outside the gene matches: 9. Per germline, CDR1 SGHTA and CDR2 FQGNSA. The CDR3 extends over 17 amino acids. Supplemented by reference TRBV7-2 and TRBJ2-7, the full variable domain reads GAGVSQSPSNKVTEKGKDVELRCDPISGHTALYWYRQSLGQGLEFLIYFQGNSAPDKSGLPSDRFSAERTGGSVSTLTIQRTQQEDSAVYLCASSLAGQGYSGYEQYFGPGTRLTVT.

The rearrangement joins TRBV7-2 to TRBJ2-4; 8 bases match TRBD1. Germline V gives CDR1 SGHTA, CDR2 FQGNSA. The CDR3 spans 13 residues. Trimming took 5 bases from V and 8 from J; bases not matched to a gene: 5. The CDR3 protein is CASSLQGGYIQYF. In DNA, the CDR3 is TGTGCCAGCAGCCTACAGGGGGGATACATTCAGTACTTC. The whole variable domain, filled in from reference TRBV7-2 and TRBJ2-4, reads GAGVSQSPSNKVTEKGKDVELRCDPISGHTALYWYRQSLGQGLEFLIYFQGNSAPDKSGLPSDRFSAERTGGSVSTLTIQRTQQEDSAVYLCASSLQGGYIQYFGAGTRLSVL.

This clone turned up a few times. The chain combines TRBV27 with TRBJ1-2; D is unresolved. Germline V gives CDR1 MNHEY, CDR2 SMNVEV (reference sequence). V lost 4 bases and J lost 8, with 14 bases in between. This CDR3 is 13 amino acids long. Written as DNA, the CDR3 is TGTGCCAGCAGTTCTGCGGGTACGGGAGGCTACACCTTC. Translation: CASSSAGTGGYTF.

The CDR3 DNA reads TGTGCCAGCAGCCCCGCAAGGGGCTCTGGAAACACCATATATTTT. This encodes CASSPARGSGNTIYF. The chain recombines TRBV7-6 with TRBJ1-3; a weak D match, TRBD1 (5 bases). The CDR3 runs 15 residues. Germline V gives CDR1 SGHVS, CDR2 FNYEAQ. V gave up 5 bases and J gave up 0 bases, with 11 bases separating them.

The chain links TRBV7-3 to TRBJ2-5; no definite D call. This CDR3 spans 11 amino acids. Germline values: CDR1 SGHTA, CDR2 FQGTGA. The V end was cut by 2 bases, the J end by 5 bases, with 3 bases between. The CDR3 loop is CASSLVETQYF. CDR3 DNA sequence: TGTGCCAGCAGCTTAGTCGAGACCCAGTACTTC.

This chain connects TRBV5-1 to TRBJ1-1; no clear D. Trimming took off 0 bases at V and 2 bases at J, with 11 bases between the two ends. The CDR3 runs to 15 residues. CDR1 and CDR2 (germline): SGHRS, YFSETQ. The CDR3 DNA sequence: TGCGCCAGCAGCTTGGCTGGGCGTTCTAACACTGAAGCTTTCTTT. Its translation: CASSLAGRSNTEAFF.

CDR3 amino acids: CASSETRGPNSPLHF. CDR3 coding DNA: TGTGCCAGCAGTGAAACCAGGGGGCCGAATTCACCCCTCCACTTT. This chain uses TRBV2 with TRBJ1-6; the match to TRBD1 covers 8 bases. Trimming cost V 2 bases and J 7 bases; bases outside gene matches: 4. The CDR3 spans 15 residues. The germline V gene encodes CDR1 SNHLY and CDR2 FYNNEI.

V gene TRBV4-2 combines with J gene TRBJ1-1; 7 bases line up with TRBD1. Germline assignment: CDR1 LGHNA and CDR2 YNFKEQ. V was pared by 6 bases and J by 1 base, with 2 bases of the junction left unmatched. The CDR3 has 13 residues. In nucleotides, the CDR3 is TGTGCCAGCAGGGGACAGTCGAACACTGAAGCTTTCTTT. As protein: CASRGQSNTEAFF.

The J gene is TRBJ2-1, the V gene TRBV27, with D possibly TRBD2 on 5 matching bases. The CDR3 is made up of 13 amino acids. Germline CDR1 reads MNHEY; CDR2 reads SMNVEV (reference sequence). Trimming took off 3 bases at V and 9 bases at J, with 12 bases between the two ends. In DNA form, the CDR3 reads TGTGCCAGCAGTTTTCGGACTTACTCTGAGCAGTTCTTC. It translates to CASSFRTYSEQFF.

The J gene is TRBJ2-7, the V gene TRBV7-6, with no clear D. Trimming removed 5 bases at V and 0 bases at J, with 14 bases between. This CDR3 spans 15 amino acids. CDR1 is SGHVS, CDR2 FNYEAQ, per germline. CDR3 residues: CASSLLGEDSYEQYF. CDR3 DNA sequence: TGTGCCAGCAGCCTCCTCGGTGAGGACTCCTACGAGCAGTACTTC.

The chain has TRBV11-1 and TRBJ1-2, with 9 bases aligning to TRBD1. The CDR3 totals 16 residues. The V gene end was trimmed by 5 bases and the J gene end by 3 bases; junction bases not matched to a gene: 10. Germline loops: CDR1 SGHAT, CDR2 FQDESV (reference sequence). The CDR3 DNA follows: TGTGCCAGCAGCGAACTAGGACAGGGGATGGACTATGGCTACACCTTC. The encoded protein is CASSELGQGMDYGYTF.

Comment on this clone: The sample holds other DNA sequences that translate to the same CDR3. V and J are TRBV9 and TRBJ1-3; D gene unclear. Trimming shortened V by 3 bases and J by 1 base, and 8 bases separated the two germline ends. Germline V CDR1 and CDR2: SGDLS, YYNGEE. The CDR3 length is 14 residues. DNA for the CDR3: TGTGCCAGCAGCGGCGGGTTGTCTGGAAACACCATATATTTT. Protein: CASSGGLSGNTIYF.

The chain uses TRBV6-1 and TRBJ2-5; TRBD2 agrees at 7 bases. The J call is in doubt because the DNA end fits TRBJ2-7 better. CDR1 MNHNS and CDR2 SASEGT come from the germline V gene. The CDR3 covers 16 residues. CDR3 in amino acids: CASSEDLGGGAYEQYF. CDR3 in DNA: TGTGCCAGCAGTGAAGATTTAGGTGGGGGGGCCTACGAGCAGTACTTC.

The chain couples TRBV2 to TRBJ1-6, with D possibly matching TRBD1 (5 bases). V was cut by 6 bases and J by 9 bases, with 15 bases left in between. The CDR3 extends over 14 amino acids. Germline CDR1 is SNHLY and CDR2 is FYNNEI. CDR3 sequence (DNA): TGTGCCAGCAGACCCCCCAGGGATGGTTCACCCCTCCACTTT. Translation: CASRPPRDGSPLHF.

This clone was detected a few times. The V call is TRBV5-8, the J call TRBJ1-5; a weak D match, TRBD1 (5 bases). From germline, CDR1 is SGHTS and CDR2 YDEGEE. The CDR3 runs to 15 residues. Trimming shortened V by 4 bases and J by 5 bases, and 16 bases separated the two germline ends. The CDR3 nucleotides are TGTGCCAGCAGCGCGGGGACTGAGGCGTATCAGCCCCAGCATTTT. Protein sequence: CASSAGTEAYQPQHF. Full variable domain (outside the CDR3, taken from reference TRBV5-8 and TRBJ1-5): EAGVTQSPTHLIKTRGQQATLRCSPISGHTSVYWYQQALGLGLQFLLWYDEGEERNRGNFPPRFSGRQFPNYSSELNVNALELEDSALYLCASSAGTEAYQPQHFGDGTRLSIL.